The sequence of this T cell receptor (beta chain) was determined in a study of OX40 agonist ivuxolimab in advanced cancers. The CDR3 sequence is 14 residues long. The V and J ends lost 0 bases and 0 bases respectively, with 7 bases between them. Germline CDR1 GTSNPN, CDR2 SVGIG (reference sequence). Profiling relied on immunoSEQ multiplex PCR, and the TCRdb table lists in-frame clones only, not all of them. In the table there are 90,000 to 100,000 clones, roughly four fifths of which are singletons. The chain has TRBV30 and TRBJ2-3; D is unclear. The sequencing here drew on CD4+ or CD8+ T cells sorted from blood, taken in a trial of the OX40 agonist ivuxolimab. The TCR originated in an adult with an advanced solid tumor such as melanoma, head and neck, liver or kidney cancer. This CDR3 is CAWSVSPSTDTQYF. The CDR3 region has the DNA TGTGCCTGGAGTGTATCCCCTAGCACAGATACGCAGTATTTT.